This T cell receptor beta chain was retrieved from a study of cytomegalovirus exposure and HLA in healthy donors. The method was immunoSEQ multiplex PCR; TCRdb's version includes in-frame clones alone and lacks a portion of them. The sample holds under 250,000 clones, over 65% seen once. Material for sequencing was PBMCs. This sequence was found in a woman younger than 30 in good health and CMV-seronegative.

In DNA form, the CDR3 reads TGTGCCAGCAGTGACTCCGGGAGTCTAGCGCTAGATACGCAGTATTTT. Protein product: CASSDSGSLALDTQYF. This chain connects TRBV6-4 to TRBJ2-3, with a weak D call TRBD2 (6 bases). The V gene's germline CDR1 is MRHNA and CDR2 SNTAGT. The V end was cut by 0 bases, the J end by 5 bases, with 15 bases between. The CDR3 spans 16 residues.